This record concerns one T cell receptor beta chain sequence. Germline CDR1 is MNHEY and CDR2 is SMNVEV (reference sequence). V lost 4 bases and J lost 8, with 14 bases in between. CDR3 length equals 13 residues. Profiling relied on immunoSEQ multiplex PCR, and the TCRdb table lists in-frame clones only, not all of them. Of fewer than 50,000 clones in the sample, more than 80% were seen once. The sample originates from a study of brain T cells in children with intractable seizures. The chain employs TRBV27 and TRBJ1-2; weak D call: TRBD1 (6 bases). The sequence derives from a girl aged 2-10 years with tuberous sclerosis and intractable seizures. This specimen was peripheral blood, taken at surgery. The CDR3 nucleotides are TGTGCCAGCAGTTCACAGGGAATTGGCGGCTACACCTTC. This sequence encodes CASSSQGIGGYTF.